Listed below are T cell receptor beta chains from one sample, sequenced in a study of T cell repertoires in cytomegalovirus infection. One entry per CDR3 protein, called by TCRdb with MiXCR from the reads. The sample records hundreds of thousands of distinct CDR3 sequences, about a sixth being singletons. Material for sequencing was PBMCs. These receptor sequences come from a human donor in good health (CMV status not recorded). Some clones in this sample may be carry-over from other donors' samples. Each CDR3 is given with its conserved first and last residue.

TRBJ2-1 TRBV7-6 CASSYRVEYEQFF
TRBJ2-3 TRBV6-2/TRBV6-3 CASSYFSSGDDTDTQYF
TRBJ1-1 TRBV4-1 CASRDSFGTMNTEAFF
TRBJ2-5 TRBV19 CASSISLIEETQYF
TRBJ2-3 TRBV11-1 CASSSSIYLGLASITDTQYF
TRBJ1-1 TRBV3-1 CASGRGGPNTEAFF
TRBJ1-5 TRBV20-1 CSAPRGGSSNQPQHF
TRBJ1-2 TRBV7-9 CASSQGQGSGGYTF
TRBJ1-1 TRBV19 CASSISREGLTPRATEAFF
TRBJ2-7 TRBV7-8 CASSLWDRAYEQYF
TRBJ1-4 TRBV7-9 CASSPRQGNEKLFF
TRBJ1-1 TRBV12-5 CASGPGRVNTEAFF
TRBJ2-3 TRBV9 CASSVGPYRDTQYF
TRBJ1-1 TRBV5-1 CASTQGWNTEAFF
TRBJ1-5 TRBV7-2 CASSSDRGSQPQHF
TRBJ2-5 TRBV20-1 CSAPDPTGSETQYF
TRBJ1-1 TRBV13 CASSPQGGRNTEAFF
TRBJ1-5 TRBV20-1 CSARWGDSNQPQHF
TRBJ1-1 TRBV20-1 CSARDLSVMNTEAFF
TRBJ2-7 TRBV7-8 CASSLEGGLGEQYF
TRBJ1-6 TRBV20-1 CSARDLGASSYNSPLHF
TRBJ1-5 TRBV7-9 CASSFSTVDQPQHF
TRBJ1-2 TRBV6-1 CASSEMRQDYGYTF
TRBJ2-5 TRBV24-1 CATSVRESETQYF
TRBJ1-2 TRBV5-1 CASSLAGQGQVGYTF
TRBJ2-6 TRBV20-1 CSANPKASGGANVLTF
TRBJ2-5 TRBV12-3/TRBV12-4 CASASPRVAEMETQYF
TRBJ2-3 TRBV7-2 CASSGGERGSTDTQYF
TRBJ2-7 TRBV6-2/TRBV6-3 CASISPQGNSYEQYF
TRBJ2-5 TRBV2 CASSDLTGAETQYF
TRBJ1-6 TRBV28 CASSRPTRFQFNSPLHF
TRBJ2-7 TRBV20-1 CSAGPTNRDYYEQYF
TRBJ2-7 TRBV18 CASSRRDRGGHEQYF
TRBJ2-1 TRBV5-4 CASSVGLAGASYNEQFF
TRBJ2-1 TRBV7-2 CASSLVVGLNEQFF
TRBJ1-6 TRBV15 CATSKGRNGVRSSPLHF
TRBJ1-2 TRBV4-1 CASSQVSQPGASVGYTF
TRBJ2-2 TRBV7-3 CASSLSGGDGELFF
TRBJ1-1 TRBV6-6 CASRDSSNTEAFF
TRBJ2-7 TRBV2 CASSEPGRTVYSYEQYF
TRBJ2-1 TRBV5-6 CASSLVLASVKVQFF
TRBJ1-2 TRBV19 CASSTTGGANYGYTF
TRBJ1-3 TRBV7-2 CASSSGRGNTIYF
TRBJ1-4 TRBV4-3 CASSQNFGTGGSYEKLFF
TRBJ1-1 TRBV28 CASRVWAGGSEAFF
TRBJ1-2 TRBV29-1 CSVVSGAGYTF
TRBJ2-2 TRBV2 CASSVYPGELFF
TRBJ2-1 TRBV4-1 CASSQVTGGVPNEQFF
TRBJ2-1 TRBV7-3 CASSDRGDAEQFF
TRBJ1-4 TRBV12-3/TRBV12-4 CASSPLDEKLFF
TRBJ2-7 TRBV6-6 CASSYSGPRDEQYF